These T cell receptor beta chains were read from a single sample in a study of T cells in Graves' hyperthyroidism and ophthalmopathy. Using its own MiXCR run on the multiplex PCR reads, TCRdb lists one record per CDR3 protein. The sample shows approximately 400,000 distinct CDR3 sequences, about 18% of them seen only once. The sequencing input was blood. These receptor sequences come from a man between 18 and 35 years old with Graves' ophthalmopathy. Each CDR3 is given with its conserved first and last residue. Fields, in order: D gene, clone size, V gene, J gene, CDR3 protein, CDR3 DNA. A D gene is named only where the DNA matches it firmly. Size is stated for part of the rows, as once, few or many counts, or as a class when the clone is expanded.

-	few	TRBV7-9	TRBJ1-2	CASSSREPGDGHTF	TGTGCCAGCAGCTCCCGGGAGCCCGGCGATGGCCACACCTTC
-	few	TRBV10-3	TRBJ1-1	CAIRELGAEAFF	TGTGCCATCAGAGAGTTGGGGGCCGAGGCTTTCTTT
-	-	TRBV12-3/TRBV12-4	TRBJ1-2	CASMFDMDGYTF	TGTGCCAGCATGTTTGATATGGATGGCTACACCTTC
-	few	TRBV15	TRBJ1-2	CATSRDEARNNYGYTF	TGTGCCACCAGCAGAGATGAGGCGAGAAATAACTATGGCTACACCTTC
TRBD1	-	TRBV5-1	TRBJ2-2	CASSLQGAGELSF	TGCGCCAGCAGCTTGCAGGGGGCCGGGGAGCTGTCTTTT
TRBD1	many	TRBV5-1	TRBJ1-5	CASSSGQGGQPQHF	TGCGCCAGCAGCTCCGGACAGGGAGGCCAGCCCCAGCATTTT
TRBD2	-	TRBV5-1	TRBJ2-1	CASSLSAGGNYNEQFF	TGCGCCAGCAGCTTGTCGGCGGGAGGGAACTACAATGAGCAGTTCTTC
-	many	TRBV24-1	TRBJ2-5	CATSGLADRETQYF	TGTGCCACCAGTGGTTTAGCCGACAGAGAGACCCAGTACTTC
-	few	TRBV10-2	TRBJ1-1	CASMAVRGGGTEAFF	TGCGCCAGCATGGCGGTACGGGGGGGAGGCACTGAAGCTTTCTTT
TRBD1	many	TRBV24-1	TRBJ2-1	CATSDAGTGGDEQFF	TGTGCCACCAGTGATGCTGGGACAGGGGGCGATGAGCAGTTCTTC
-	many	TRBV5-5	TRBJ2-2	CASSEGGGPNTGELFF	TGTGCCAGCAGCGAAGGCGGCGGACCGAACACCGGGGAGCTGTTTTTT
-	-	TRBV28	TRBJ1-2	CASSLSGGPGGYTF	TGTGCCAGCAGTTTATCGGGAGGGCCTGGTGGCTACACCTTC
-	many	TRBV13	TRBJ1-1	CASSFWGETEAFF	TGTGCCAGCAGCTTCTGGGGCGAGACTGAAGCTTTCTTT
-	few	TRBV11-3	TRBJ2-5	CASSPGIAGSQYF	TGTGCCAGCAGCCCCGGGATCGCGGGGTCCCAGTACTTC
-	many	TRBV11-2	TRBJ2-7	CASSFGFLRLSSYEQYF	TGTGCCAGCAGCTTTGGCTTCCTGAGACTTAGCTCCTACGAGCAGTACTTC
-	once	TRBV5-6	TRBJ1-6	CASSFGPPYNSPLHF	TGTGCCAGCAGCTTCGGACCTCCCTATAATTCACCCCTCCACTTT
TRBD1	many	TRBV7-9	TRBJ2-3	CASSGQGGDTQYF	TGTGCCAGCAGCGGACAGGGGGGGGATACGCAGTATTTT
-	few	TRBV29-1	TRBJ2-4	CSVISGSAKNIQYF	TGCAGCGTAATAAGCGGGTCAGCCAAAAACATTCAGTACTTC
TRBD1	few	TRBV29-1	TRBJ1-1	CSVRTGGNTEAFF	TGCAGCGTTAGGACAGGGGGAAACACTGAAGCTTTCTTT
TRBD1	many	TRBV25-1	TRBJ1-5	CASSGTDREQPQHF	TGTGCCAGCAGTGGCACGGACAGGGAACAGCCCCAGCATTTT
-	-	TRBV5-1	TRBJ1-4	CASSLVSDNNEKLFF	TGCGCCAGCAGCTTGGTATCGGATAATAATGAAAAACTGTTTTTT
-	once	TRBV5-6	TRBJ2-7	CASSGHSYEQYF	TGTGCCAGCAGCGGGCACTCCTACGAGCAGTACTTC
-	many	TRBV20-1	TRBJ1-1	CSARDTGRYEAFF	TGCAGTGCTAGAGATACAGGGCGATATGAAGCTTTCTTT
TRBD1	-	TRBV3-1	TRBJ2-2	CASSPRDRGSGELFF	TGTGCCAGCAGCCCCCGGGACAGGGGTTCCGGGGAGCTGTTTTTT
-	many	TRBV28	TRBJ2-7	CASSLGGDGYEQYF	TGTGCCAGCAGTTTAGGAGGGGACGGCTACGAGCAGTACTTC
-	many	TRBV5-1	TRBJ1-1	CASSDVEGTEAFF	TGCGCCAGCAGCGATGTAGAGGGCACTGAAGCTTTCTTT
-	many	TRBV4-1	TRBJ1-5	CASSPGPGQSNQPQHF	TGCGCCAGCAGCCCTGGTCCCGGGCAGAGCAATCAGCCCCAGCATTTT
-	-	TRBV19	TRBJ1-1	CASSIDRGRVNTEAFF	TGTGCCAGTAGTATAGATCGGGGGAGAGTGAACACTGAAGCTTTCTTT
TRBD1	few	TRBV6-2/TRBV6-3	TRBJ1-1	CASQDRVAFF	TGTGCCAGCCAAGACAGGGTGGCTTTCTTT
-	-	TRBV12-3/TRBV12-4	TRBJ1-6	CASRDGSSYNSPLHF	TGTGCCAGCAGGGACGGGAGCTCCTATAATTCACCCCTCCACTTT
-	many	TRBV20-1	TRBJ2-7	CSGVGADSSSYEQYF	TGCAGCGGCGTCGGGGCAGACTCATCCTCCTACGAGCAGTACTTC